This T cell receptor beta chain comes out of a study of breast tumors, draining lymph nodes, adjacent tissues. Breast cancer patients provided tissue from their axillary draining lymph nodes. TCRdb used MiXCR to reprocess the multiplex PCR reads, holding one entry per CDR3 protein. The sample holds approximately 120,000 distinct CDR3 sequences, around 20% seen once. This clonotype appeared many times. Its antigen is unidentified. Study-wide results and caveats: Compared with basal-like, luminal-like tumors shared significantly more repertoire with nontumor tissue. Tumor T cell lymph node origin was a supported hypothesis, not proven. Findings are consistent with lymph node origin and intratumoral expansion of most tumor T cells. Tumor repertoires ranked between lymph nodes and nontumor tissue in diversity, with V and J gene preferences.

The clonotype comes from a female donor with breast cancer. Some clones in this sample may be carry-over from other donors' samples. The sample was axillary lymph node tissue.

CDR3 coding DNA: TGCGCCAGCAGTGAAGGGACTAGCGGGACTCCACAAGAGACCCAGTACTTC. Its translation: CASSEGTSGTPQETQYF. V is TRBV10-2 and J is TRBJ2-5; TRBD2 matches 13 bases. CDR1 is WSHSY, CDR2 SAAADI, per germline. The CDR3 sequence is 17 residues long. The junction had 6 bases not matched to a gene; V was cut back by 3 bases and J by 2 bases.